One and the same sample provided the 9 T cell receptor beta chains below, sequenced in a study of cytomegalovirus exposure and HLA in healthy donors. 13 Jbeta primers and 60 Vbeta primers were used for the PCR. Sequencing used immunoSEQ multiplex PCR; TCRdb keeps in-frame clones, though not all of them. The profile shows approximately 220,000 clones, over 80% of them singletons. The sequencing sample was made of PBMCs. These receptors were obtained from a boy aged 2 to 9 in good health and CMV-seronegative.

DNA for the CDR3: TGTGCCTGGAGTAATGGGAGTGAAAAACTGTTTTTT. Translation gives CAWSNGSEKLFF. The J gene is TRBJ1-4, the V gene TRBV30; D is uncertain. The CDR3 extends over 12 amino acids. Per germline, CDR1 GTSNPN and CDR2 SVGIG (reference sequence). The V end lost 2 bases, the J end lost 7 bases, and 8 bases lay between the germline ends.

This clone has only a few counts. This chain connects TRBV27 to TRBJ1-1; 8 bases are a match to TRBD1. This CDR3 region has 15 residues. Germline CDR1 reads MNHEY; CDR2 reads SMNVEV (reference sequence). The ends lost 4 bases at V and 6 bases at J; junction bases unmatched: 10. The chain's CDR3 is CASSSKPGQEAEAFF. In DNA form, the CDR3 reads TGTGCCAGCAGTTCTAAACCGGGACAGGAAGCTGAAGCTTTCTTT.

The rearrangement links TRBV2 to TRBJ2-1; D might be TRBD2 (5 bases). The germline CDR1 and CDR2 sequences are SNHLY and FYNNEI. The CDR3 has 11 residues. Trimming cost V 6 bases and J 9 bases, with 9 bases left between them. CDR3 region: CASSASTEQFF. CDR3 nucleotide sequence: TGTGCCAGCAGCGCTAGCACTGAGCAGTTCTTC.

The chain carries TRBV4-1 and TRBJ2-6; D gene uncertain. Trimming shortened V by 5 bases and J by 4 bases, and 3 bases separated the two germline ends. This CDR3 has 12 residues. The germline gives CDR1 MGHRA, CDR2 YSYEKL. Here the CDR3 DNA reads TGCGCCAGCAGCGGCGGGGCCAACGTCCTGACTTTC. Its translation is CASSGGANVLTF.

The chain links TRBV6-1 to TRBJ1-3; the match to TRBD1 covers 8 bases. This CDR3 is 12 amino acids long. V lost 8 bases and J lost 4; bases outside the gene matches: 1. Germline V gene data show CDR1 as MNHNS and CDR2 as SASEGT. In DNA, the CDR3 is TGTGCCAGCTGGGACAGGGGAAACACCATATATTTT. It encodes CASWDRGNTIYF.

V gene TRBV11-2 combines with J gene TRBJ1-1; weak D call: TRBD1 (5 bases). Per germline, CDR1 SGHAT and CDR2 FQNNGV. The CDR3 sequence is 12 residues long. V shed 1 base and J shed 9 bases, with 9 bases lying between them. This CDR3 reads CASSLALDKAFF. CDR3 coding DNA: TGTGCCAGCAGCTTAGCGTTGGACAAAGCTTTCTTT.

The J gene is TRBJ2-2, the V gene TRBV2, with D tentatively TRBD1 (6 bases). CDR1 SNHLY and CDR2 FYNNEI come from the germline V gene. V was clipped by 7 bases and J by 4 bases, with 13 bases between them. This CDR3 is built from 14 residues. CDR3 sequence reads: CASKIQGVTGELFF. In DNA form, the CDR3 reads TGTGCCAGCAAGATACAGGGTGTCACCGGGGAGCTGTTTTTT.

CDR3 loop: CASSAEVGRRTGELFF. The CDR3 DNA follows: TGTGCCAGCAGCGCTGAAGTAGGGAGGCGGACCGGGGAGCTGTTTTTT. The chain joins TRBV5-8 to TRBJ2-2; TRBD2 might be the D (6 bases). The CDR3 runs to 16 residues. Trimming took off 4 bases at V and 5 bases at J, with 18 bases between the two ends. Germline V lookup: CDR1 SGHTS, CDR2 YDEGEE.

J is TRBJ2-6 and V is TRBV29-1; a weak D match, TRBD1 (5 bases). CDR1 is SQVTM and CDR2 is ANQGSEA in the germline V gene. Trimming took 5 bases from V and 4 from J, leaving 12 bases between them. There are 14 residues in the CDR3. The chain's CDR3 is CSVLKGSGANVLTF. CDR3 bases: TGCAGCGTTTTAAAGGGGTCCGGGGCCAACGTCCTGACTTTC.